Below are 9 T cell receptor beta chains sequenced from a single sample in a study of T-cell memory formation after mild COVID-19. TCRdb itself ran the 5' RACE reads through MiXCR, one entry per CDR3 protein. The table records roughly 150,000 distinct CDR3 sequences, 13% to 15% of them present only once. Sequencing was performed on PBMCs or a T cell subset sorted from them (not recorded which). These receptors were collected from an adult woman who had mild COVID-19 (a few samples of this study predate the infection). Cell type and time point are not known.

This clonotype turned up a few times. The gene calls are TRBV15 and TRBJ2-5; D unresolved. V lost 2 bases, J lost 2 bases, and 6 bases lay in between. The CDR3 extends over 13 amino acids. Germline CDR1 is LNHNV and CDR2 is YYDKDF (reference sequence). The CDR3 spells CATSRQKQETQYF. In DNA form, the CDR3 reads TGTGCCACCAGCAGACAGAAGCAAGAGACCCAGTACTTC.

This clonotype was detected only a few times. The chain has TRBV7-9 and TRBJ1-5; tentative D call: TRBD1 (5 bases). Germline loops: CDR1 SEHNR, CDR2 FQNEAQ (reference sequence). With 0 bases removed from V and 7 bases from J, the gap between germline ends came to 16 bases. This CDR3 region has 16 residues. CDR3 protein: CASSLARRGEEQPQHF. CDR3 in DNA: TGTGCCAGCAGCTTAGCGCGGCGGGGCGAAGAACAGCCCCAGCATTTT.

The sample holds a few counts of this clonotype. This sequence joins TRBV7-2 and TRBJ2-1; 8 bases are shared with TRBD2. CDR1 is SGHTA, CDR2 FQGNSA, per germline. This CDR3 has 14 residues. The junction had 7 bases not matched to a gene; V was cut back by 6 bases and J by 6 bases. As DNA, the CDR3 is TGTGCCAGCAGACAATCCCGGGGGGGCAATGAGCAGTTCTTC. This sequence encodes CASRQSRGGNEQFF.

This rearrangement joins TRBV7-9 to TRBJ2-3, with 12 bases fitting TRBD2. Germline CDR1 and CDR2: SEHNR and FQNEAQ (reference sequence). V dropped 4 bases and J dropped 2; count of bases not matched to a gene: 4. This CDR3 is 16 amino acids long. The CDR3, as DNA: TGTGCCAGCAGCTCCAGGACTAGCGGGAACACAGATACGCAGTATTTT. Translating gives CASSSRTSGNTDTQYF. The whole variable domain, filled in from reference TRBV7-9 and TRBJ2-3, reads DTGVSQNPRHKITKRGQNVTFRCDPISEHNRLYWYRQTLGQGPEFLTYFQNEAQLEKSRLLSDRFSAERPKGSFSTLEIQRTEQGDSAMYLCASSSRTSGNTDTQYFGPGTRLTVL.

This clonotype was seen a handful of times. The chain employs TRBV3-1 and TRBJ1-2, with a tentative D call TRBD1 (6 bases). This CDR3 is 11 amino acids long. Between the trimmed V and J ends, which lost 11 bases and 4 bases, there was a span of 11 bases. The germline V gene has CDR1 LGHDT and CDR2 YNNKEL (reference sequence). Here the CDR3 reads CASGTSYGYTF. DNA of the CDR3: TGTGCCTCCGGGACATCCTATGGCTACACCTTC.

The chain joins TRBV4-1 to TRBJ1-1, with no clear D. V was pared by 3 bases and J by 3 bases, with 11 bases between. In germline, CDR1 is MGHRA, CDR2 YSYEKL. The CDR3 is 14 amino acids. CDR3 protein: CASSQDGRYTEAFF. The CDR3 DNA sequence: TGCGCCAGCAGCCAGGACGGAAGGTACACTGAAGCTTTCTTT.

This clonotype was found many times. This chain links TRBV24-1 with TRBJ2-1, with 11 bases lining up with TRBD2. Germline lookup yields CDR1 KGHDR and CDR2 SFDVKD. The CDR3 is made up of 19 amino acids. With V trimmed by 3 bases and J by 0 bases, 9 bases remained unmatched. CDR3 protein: CATSDPGLAARGSYNEQFF. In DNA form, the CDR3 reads TGTGCCACCAGTGATCCGGGACTAGCGGCCAGGGGCTCCTACAATGAGCAGTTCTTC.

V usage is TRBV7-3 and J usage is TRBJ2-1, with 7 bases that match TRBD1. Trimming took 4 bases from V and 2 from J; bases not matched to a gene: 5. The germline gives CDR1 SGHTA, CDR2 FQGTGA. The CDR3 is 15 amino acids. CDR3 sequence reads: CASSSRQGPYNEQFF. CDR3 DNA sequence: TGTGCCAGCAGCTCACGACAGGGCCCCTACAATGAGCAGTTCTTC.

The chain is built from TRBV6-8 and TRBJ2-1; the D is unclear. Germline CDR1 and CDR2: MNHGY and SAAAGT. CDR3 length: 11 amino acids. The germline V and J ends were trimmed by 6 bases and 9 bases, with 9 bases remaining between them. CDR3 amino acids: CASSRLSEQFF. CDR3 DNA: TGTGCCAGCAGCCGTCTTTCTGAGCAGTTCTTC.